This TCR beta chain appears in the sequencing data of a study of T-cell reconstitution after alpha-beta-depleted transplantation in children. Comment on this clonotype: Its antigen is currently unknown.

Study-level points and caveats: Recipient T cells and thymic progenitors that survived were the source of the high TCRbeta diversity seen at day 60 in some patients. Newly made T cells mostly supplied T-cell counts and diversity one year after transplant. In patients about two months after transplant, alpha-beta T cells reportedly arose from several hundred expanded graft clones.

For TCRbeta, the library was prepared with unique molecular identifiers. TCRdb re-derived calls from the PCR reads in MiXCR, one entry per CDR3 protein. The data contain under 450,000 distinct CDR3 sequences, roughly 17% of them singletons. Germline V gene lookup returns CDR1 MNHEY and CDR2 SVGEGT. The V segment lost 7 bases and the J segment 0 bases; nucleotides outside the gene matches: 6. This CDR3 has 15 residues. This chain links TRBV6-2 or TRBV6-3 with TRBJ2-1; 7 positions match TRBD2. This material consisted of PBMCs, mostly from graft donor cells, taken 360 days after TCRalphabeta/CD19-depleted stem cell transplant. This receptor was obtained from a boy under two years old who had a stem cell transplant for Wiskott-Aldrich syndrome, so the T cells may come from the graft donor. The CDR3 is CASICCGSSYNEQFF. For the CDR3, the DNA is TGTGCCAGCATATGTTGCGGGAGCTCCTACAATGAGCAGTTCTTC.